This T cell receptor beta chain appears in the sequencing data of a study of human T cells and chemical hapten exposure. About the research overall: The study lasted roughly 26 weeks, and patients were dosed weekly with diphenylcyclopropenone on the scalp throughout. Whole-study results and caveats: Sensitization with DPC brought no change to TCRs above 1 in 1000 in frequency.

Unique molecular identifiers were affixed to discrete cDNA molecules within the library. The authors' processing: Between roughly 20,000 and 700,000 TCRs appeared in each sample, and the median stood at 95,638. One entry per CDR3 protein, called by TCRdb with MiXCR from the RACE reads. These V and J calls originate from TCRdb's pipeline instead of the authors' own analysis. The repertoire holds some 340,000 distinct CDR3 sequences, with approximately 6.9% as singletons. The table lists this clonotype with a few counts. No antigen is known for it. Stated time point: patch test 1, 2 weeks after DPC sensitization. Described treatment: therapeutic diphenylcyclopropenone sensitization with weekly scalp DPC. The source material was whole blood, sampled in connection with sensitization to the hapten diphenylcyclopropenone (DPC). The source of this sequence is a woman under 30 with alopecia areata. Some clones in this sample may be carry-over from other donors' samples.

CDR3 in amino acids: CASSPSFGETETQYF. Written as DNA, the CDR3 is TGTGCCAGCTCACCCAGTTTCGGGGAGACGGAGACCCAGTACTTC. This chain uses TRBV18 with TRBJ2-5, with TRBD2 as a possible D gene (5 bases). V lost 3 bases and J 5 bases, leaving 16 bases between the germline ends. Germline V gives CDR1 KGHSH, CDR2 LQKENI. This CDR3 has 15 residues.